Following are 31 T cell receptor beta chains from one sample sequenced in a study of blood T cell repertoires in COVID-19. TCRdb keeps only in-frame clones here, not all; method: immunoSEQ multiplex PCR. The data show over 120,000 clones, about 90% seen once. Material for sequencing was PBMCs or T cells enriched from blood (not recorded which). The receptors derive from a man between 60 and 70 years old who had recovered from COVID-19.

Here the CDR3 DNA reads TGTGCCAGCAGTTTCTCGGGACTCGAAGAGACCCAGTACTTC. Translated, it gives CASSFSGLEETQYF. The chain employs TRBV27 and TRBJ2-5; tentatively, D is TRBD2 (6 bases). Between the trimmed V and J ends, which lost 3 bases and 3 bases, there was a span of 11 bases. The CDR3 sequence is 14 residues long. Germline values: CDR1 MNHEY, CDR2 SMNVEV (reference sequence).

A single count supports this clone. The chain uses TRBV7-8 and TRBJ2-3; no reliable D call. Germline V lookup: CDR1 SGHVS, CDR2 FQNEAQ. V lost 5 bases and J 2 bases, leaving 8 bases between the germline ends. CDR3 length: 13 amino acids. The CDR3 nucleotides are TGTGCCAGCAGCCGCAGGCACACAGATACGCAGTATTTT. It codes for CASSRRHTDTQYF.

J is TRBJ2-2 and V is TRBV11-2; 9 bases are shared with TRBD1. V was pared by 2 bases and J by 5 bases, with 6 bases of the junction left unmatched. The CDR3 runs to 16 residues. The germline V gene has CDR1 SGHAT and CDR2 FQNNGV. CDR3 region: CASSLRWDRVTGELFF. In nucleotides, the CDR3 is TGTGCCAGCAGCTTACGGTGGGACAGGGTAACCGGGGAGCTGTTTTTT.

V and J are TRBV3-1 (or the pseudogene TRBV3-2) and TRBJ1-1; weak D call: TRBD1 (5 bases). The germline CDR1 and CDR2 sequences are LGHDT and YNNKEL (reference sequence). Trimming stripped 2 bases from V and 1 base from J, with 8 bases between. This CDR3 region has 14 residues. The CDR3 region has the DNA TGTGCCAGCAGCCAAAAAAGGGGGAACACTGAAGCTTTCTTT. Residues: CASSQKRGNTEAFF.

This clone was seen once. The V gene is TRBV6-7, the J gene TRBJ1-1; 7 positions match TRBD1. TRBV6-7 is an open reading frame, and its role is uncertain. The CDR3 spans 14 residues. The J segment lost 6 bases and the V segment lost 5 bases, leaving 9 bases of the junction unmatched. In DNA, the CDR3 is TGTGCCAGCAGTAGGAGACAGGGAAGTCCTGAAGCTTTCTTT. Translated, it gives CASSRRQGSPEAFF.

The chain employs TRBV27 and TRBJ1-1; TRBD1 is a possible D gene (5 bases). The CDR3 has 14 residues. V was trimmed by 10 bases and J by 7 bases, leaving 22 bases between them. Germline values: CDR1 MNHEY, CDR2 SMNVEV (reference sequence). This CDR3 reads CATVGGTGGFEAFF. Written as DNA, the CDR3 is TGTGCCACCGTGGGTGGGACCGGGGGATTTGAAGCTTTCTTT.

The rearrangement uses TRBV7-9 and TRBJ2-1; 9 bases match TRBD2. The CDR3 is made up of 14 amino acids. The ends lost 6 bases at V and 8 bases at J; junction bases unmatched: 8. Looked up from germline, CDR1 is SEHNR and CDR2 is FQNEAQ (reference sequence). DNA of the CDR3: TGTGCCAGCAGATCTCGGCGGGAGGGACATGAGCAGTTCTTC. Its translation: CASRSRREGHEQFF.

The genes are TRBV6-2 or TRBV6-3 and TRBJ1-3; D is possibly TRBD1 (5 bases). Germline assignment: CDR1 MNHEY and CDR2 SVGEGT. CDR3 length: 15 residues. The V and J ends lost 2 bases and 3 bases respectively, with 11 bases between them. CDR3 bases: TGTGCCAGCAGTTACAAGGGGCGAGGTGGAAACACCATATATTTT. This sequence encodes CASSYKGRGGNTIYF.

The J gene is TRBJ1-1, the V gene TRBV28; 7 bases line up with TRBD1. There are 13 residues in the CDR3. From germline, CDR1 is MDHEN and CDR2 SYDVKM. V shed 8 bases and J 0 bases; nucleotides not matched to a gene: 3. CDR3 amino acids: CASAQGMNTEAFF. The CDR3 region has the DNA TGTGCCAGCGCACAGGGGATGAACACTGAAGCTTTCTTT. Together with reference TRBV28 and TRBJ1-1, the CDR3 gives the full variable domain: DVKVTQSSRYLVKRTGEKVFLECVQDMDHENMFWYRQDPGLGLRLIYFSYDVKMKEKGDIPEGYSVSREKKERFSLILESASTNQTSMYLCASAQGMNTEAFFGQGTRLTVV.

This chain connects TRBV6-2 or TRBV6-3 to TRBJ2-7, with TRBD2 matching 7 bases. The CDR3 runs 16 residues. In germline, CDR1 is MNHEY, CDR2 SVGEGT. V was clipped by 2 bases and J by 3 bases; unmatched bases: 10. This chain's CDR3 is CASSYADLRGNYEQYF. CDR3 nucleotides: TGTGCCAGCAGTTACGCGGACTTGCGGGGGAACTACGAGCAGTACTTC.

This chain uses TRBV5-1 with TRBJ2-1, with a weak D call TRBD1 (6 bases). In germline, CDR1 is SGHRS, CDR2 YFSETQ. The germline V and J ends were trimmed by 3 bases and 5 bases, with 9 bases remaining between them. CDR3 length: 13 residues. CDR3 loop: CASSSGQHNEQFF. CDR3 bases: TGCGCCAGCAGCTCAGGACAGCACAATGAGCAGTTCTTC.

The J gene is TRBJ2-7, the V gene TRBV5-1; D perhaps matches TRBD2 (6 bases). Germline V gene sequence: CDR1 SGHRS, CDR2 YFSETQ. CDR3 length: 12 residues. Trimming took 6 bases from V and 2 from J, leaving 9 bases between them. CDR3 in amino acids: CASKEGPYEQYF. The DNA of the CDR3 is TGCGCCAGCAAGGAGGGGCCCTACGAGCAGTACTTC.

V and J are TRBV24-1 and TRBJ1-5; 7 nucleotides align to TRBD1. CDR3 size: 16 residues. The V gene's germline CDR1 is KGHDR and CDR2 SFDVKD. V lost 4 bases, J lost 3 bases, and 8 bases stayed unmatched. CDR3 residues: CATSDTRQGNNQPQHF. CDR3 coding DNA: TGTGCCACCAGTGACACTCGACAGGGTAACAATCAGCCCCAGCATTTT.

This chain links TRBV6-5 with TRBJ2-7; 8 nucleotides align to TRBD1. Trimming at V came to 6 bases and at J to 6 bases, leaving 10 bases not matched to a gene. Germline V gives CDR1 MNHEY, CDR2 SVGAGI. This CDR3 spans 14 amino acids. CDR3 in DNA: TGTGCCAGCAGCGTTGGCTGGGGGACAGGCGAGCAGTACTTC. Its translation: CASSVGWGTGEQYF.

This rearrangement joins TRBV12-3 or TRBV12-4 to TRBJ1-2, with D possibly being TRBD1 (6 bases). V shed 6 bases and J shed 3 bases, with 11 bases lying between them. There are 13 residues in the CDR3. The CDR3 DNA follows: TGTGCCAGCAGATCCTCAGGGGACTATGGCTACACCTTC. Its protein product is CASRSSGDYGYTF.

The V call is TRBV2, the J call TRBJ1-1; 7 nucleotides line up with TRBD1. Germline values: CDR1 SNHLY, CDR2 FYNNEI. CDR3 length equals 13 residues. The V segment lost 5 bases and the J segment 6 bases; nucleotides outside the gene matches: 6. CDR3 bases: TGTGCCAGCAGTAGAAACAGGGGATCTGAAGCTTTCTTT. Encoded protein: CASSRNRGSEAFF.

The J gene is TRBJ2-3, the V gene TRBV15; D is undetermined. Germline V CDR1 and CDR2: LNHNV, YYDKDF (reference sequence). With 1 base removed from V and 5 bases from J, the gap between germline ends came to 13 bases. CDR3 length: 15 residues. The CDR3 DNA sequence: TGTGCCACCAGCAGAGGAGCCTCACGCGGAGATACGCAGTATTTT. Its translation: CATSRGASRGDTQYF.

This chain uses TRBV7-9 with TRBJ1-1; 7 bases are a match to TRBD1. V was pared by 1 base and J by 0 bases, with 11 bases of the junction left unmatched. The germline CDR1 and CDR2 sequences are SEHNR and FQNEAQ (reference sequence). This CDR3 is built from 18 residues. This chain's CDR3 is CASSLGARQGPMNTEAFF. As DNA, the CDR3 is TGTGCCAGCAGCTTAGGGGCCCGACAGGGCCCAATGAACACTGAAGCTTTCTTT.

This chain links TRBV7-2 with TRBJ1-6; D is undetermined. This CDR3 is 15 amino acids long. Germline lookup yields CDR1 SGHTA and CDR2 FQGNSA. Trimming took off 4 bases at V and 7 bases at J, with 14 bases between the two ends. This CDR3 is CASSSREVRNSPLHF. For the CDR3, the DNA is TGTGCCAGCAGCTCGCGGGAGGTGAGGAATTCACCCCTCCACTTT.

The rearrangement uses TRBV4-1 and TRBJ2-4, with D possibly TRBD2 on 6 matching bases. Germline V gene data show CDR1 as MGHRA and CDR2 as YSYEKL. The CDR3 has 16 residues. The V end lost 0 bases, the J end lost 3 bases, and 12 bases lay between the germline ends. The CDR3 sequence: CASSQDSGVGKNIQYF. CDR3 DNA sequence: TGCGCCAGCAGCCAAGACTCGGGGGTCGGCAAAAACATTCAGTACTTC.

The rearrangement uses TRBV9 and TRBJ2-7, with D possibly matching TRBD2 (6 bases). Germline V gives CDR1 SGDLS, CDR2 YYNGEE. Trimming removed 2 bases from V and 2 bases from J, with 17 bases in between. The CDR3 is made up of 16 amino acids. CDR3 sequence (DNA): TGTGCCAGCAGCGTGGGCTTGGGGACTGGGGCCTACGAGCAGTACTTC. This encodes CASSVGLGTGAYEQYF.

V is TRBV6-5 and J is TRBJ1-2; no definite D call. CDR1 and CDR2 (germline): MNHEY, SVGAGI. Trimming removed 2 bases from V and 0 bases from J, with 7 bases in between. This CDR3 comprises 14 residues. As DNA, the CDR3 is TGTGCCAGCAGTTACGCAGAAGCTAACTATGGCTACACCTTC. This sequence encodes CASSYAEANYGYTF.

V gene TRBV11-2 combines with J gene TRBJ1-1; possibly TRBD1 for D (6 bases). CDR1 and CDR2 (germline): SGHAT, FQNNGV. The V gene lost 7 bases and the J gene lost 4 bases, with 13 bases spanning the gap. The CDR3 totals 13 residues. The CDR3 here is CASNRGAGTEAFF. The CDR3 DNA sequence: TGTGCCAGCAACCGGGGGGCCGGCACTGAAGCTTTCTTT.

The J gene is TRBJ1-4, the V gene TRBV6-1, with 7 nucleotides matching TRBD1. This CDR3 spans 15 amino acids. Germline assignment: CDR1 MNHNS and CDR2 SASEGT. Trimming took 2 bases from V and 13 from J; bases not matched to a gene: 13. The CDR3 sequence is CASSEPGQLVPSLFF. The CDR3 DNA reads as TGTGCCAGCAGTGAACCGGGACAGTTGGTACCGTCACTGTTTTTT.

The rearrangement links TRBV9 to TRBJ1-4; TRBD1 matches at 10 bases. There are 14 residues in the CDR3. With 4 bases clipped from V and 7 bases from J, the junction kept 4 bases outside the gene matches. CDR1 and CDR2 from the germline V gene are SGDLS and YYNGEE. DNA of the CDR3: TGTGCCAGCAGCTTCGGGACAGGGGTTGAAAAACTGTTTTTT. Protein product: CASSFGTGVEKLFF.

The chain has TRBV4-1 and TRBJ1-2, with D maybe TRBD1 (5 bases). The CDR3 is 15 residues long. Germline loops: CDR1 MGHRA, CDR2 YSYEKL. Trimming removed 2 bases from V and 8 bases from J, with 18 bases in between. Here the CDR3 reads CASSQPLGGVRGYTF. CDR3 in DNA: TGCGCCAGCAGCCAACCCCTGGGGGGGGTTCGGGGCTACACCTTC.

Here the CDR3 reads CASSLEVTSASYEQYF. The CDR3 region has the DNA TGTGCCAGCAGCTTGGAGGTTACTAGCGCCTCCTACGAGCAGTACTTC. This sequence joins TRBV5-4 and TRBJ2-7, with TRBD2 matching 7 bases. This CDR3 has 16 amino acids. The V and J ends lost 0 bases and 0 bases, in that order; junction bases with no gene match: 6. Germline V gene data show CDR1 as SGHNT and CDR2 as YYREEE (reference sequence).

The DNA of the CDR3 is TGTGCCAGCGACATTGAAGCTTTCTTT. Amino acid sequence: CASDIEAFF. The rearrangement joins TRBV2 to TRBJ1-1, with D uncertain. Germline CDR1 is SNHLY and CDR2 is FYNNEI. The V end was cut by 8 bases, the J end by 7 bases, with 5 bases between. CDR3 size: 9 residues. The full variable domain, with the rest looked up from reference TRBV2 and TRBJ1-1, is EPEVTQTPSHQVTQMGQEVILRCVPISNHLYFYWYRQILGQKVEFLVSFYNNEISEKSEIFDDQFSVERPDGSNFTLKIRSTKLEDSAMYFCASDIEAFFGQGTRLTVV.

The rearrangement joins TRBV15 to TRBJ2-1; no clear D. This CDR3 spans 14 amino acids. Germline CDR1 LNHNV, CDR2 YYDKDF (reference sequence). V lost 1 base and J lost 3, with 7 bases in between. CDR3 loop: CATSRVGGYNEQFF. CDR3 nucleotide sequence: TGTGCCACCAGCAGAGTTGGCGGCTACAATGAGCAGTTCTTC.

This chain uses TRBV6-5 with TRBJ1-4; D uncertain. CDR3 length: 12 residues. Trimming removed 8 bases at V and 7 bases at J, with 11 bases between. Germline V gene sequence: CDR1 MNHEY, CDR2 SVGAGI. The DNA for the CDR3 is TGTGCCAGCTGCCGCACGGGTGAAAAACTGTTTTTT. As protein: CASCRTGEKLFF.

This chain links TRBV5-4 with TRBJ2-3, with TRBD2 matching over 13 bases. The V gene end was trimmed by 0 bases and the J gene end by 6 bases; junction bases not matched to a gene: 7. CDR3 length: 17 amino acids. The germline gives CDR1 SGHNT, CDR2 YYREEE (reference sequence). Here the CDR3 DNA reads TGTGCCAGCAGCTTGGCCAAACTAGCGGGGGGGCTTGATACGCAGTATTTT. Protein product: CASSLAKLAGGLDTQYF.